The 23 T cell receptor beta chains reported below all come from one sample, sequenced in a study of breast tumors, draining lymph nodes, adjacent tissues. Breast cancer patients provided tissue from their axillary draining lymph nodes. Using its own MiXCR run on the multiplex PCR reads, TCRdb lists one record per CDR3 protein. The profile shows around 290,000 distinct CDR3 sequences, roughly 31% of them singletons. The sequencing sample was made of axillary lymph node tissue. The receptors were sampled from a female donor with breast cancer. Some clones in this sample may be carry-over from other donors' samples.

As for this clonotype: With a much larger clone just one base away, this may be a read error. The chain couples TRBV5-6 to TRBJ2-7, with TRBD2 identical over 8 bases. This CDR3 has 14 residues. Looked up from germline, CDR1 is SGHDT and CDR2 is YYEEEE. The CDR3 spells CASSFTGGGYGQYF. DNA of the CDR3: TGTGCCAGCAGCTTTACGGGAGGGGGGTACGGGCAGTACTTC.

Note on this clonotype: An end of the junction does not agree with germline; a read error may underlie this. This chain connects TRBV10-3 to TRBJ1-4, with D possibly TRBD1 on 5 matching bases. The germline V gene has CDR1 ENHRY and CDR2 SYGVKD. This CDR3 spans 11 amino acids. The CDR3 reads CAISGGDKLVF. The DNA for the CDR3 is TGTGCCATCAGTGGGGGGGATAAACTGGTTTTT.

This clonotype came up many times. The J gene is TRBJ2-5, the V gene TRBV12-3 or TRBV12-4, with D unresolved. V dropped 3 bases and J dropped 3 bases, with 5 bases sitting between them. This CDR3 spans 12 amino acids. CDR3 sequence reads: CASSFLKETQYF. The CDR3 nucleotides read TGTGCCAGCAGTTTTCTAAAAGAGACCCAGTACTTC.

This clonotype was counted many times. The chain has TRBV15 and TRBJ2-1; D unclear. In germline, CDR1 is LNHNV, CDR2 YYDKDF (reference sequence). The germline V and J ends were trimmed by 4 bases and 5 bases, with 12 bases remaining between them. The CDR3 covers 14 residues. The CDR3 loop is CATSIDTYDNEQFF. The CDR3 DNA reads TGTGCCACCAGCATAGATACTTACGACAATGAGCAGTTCTTC.

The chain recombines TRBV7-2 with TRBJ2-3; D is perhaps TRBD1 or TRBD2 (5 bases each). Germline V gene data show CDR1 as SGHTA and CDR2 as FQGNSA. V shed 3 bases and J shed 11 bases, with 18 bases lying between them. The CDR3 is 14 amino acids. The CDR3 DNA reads TGTGCCAGCAGCTTCGGTATGGGGGAGTACGAGCAGTATTTT. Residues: CASSFGMGEYEQYF.

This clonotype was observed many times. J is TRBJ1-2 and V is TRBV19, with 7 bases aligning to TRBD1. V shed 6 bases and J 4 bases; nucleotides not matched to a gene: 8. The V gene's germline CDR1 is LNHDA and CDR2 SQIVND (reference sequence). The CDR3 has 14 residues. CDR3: CASRGDSRLYGYTF. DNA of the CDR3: TGTGCCAGTAGGGGGGACAGCCGCCTCTATGGCTACACCTTC. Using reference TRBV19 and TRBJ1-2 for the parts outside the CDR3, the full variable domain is DGGITQSPKYLFRKEGQNVTLSCEQNLNHDAMYWYRQDPGQGLRLIYYSQIVNDFQKGDIAEGYSVSREKKESFPLTVTSAQKNPTAFYLCASRGDSRLYGYTFGSGTRLTVV.

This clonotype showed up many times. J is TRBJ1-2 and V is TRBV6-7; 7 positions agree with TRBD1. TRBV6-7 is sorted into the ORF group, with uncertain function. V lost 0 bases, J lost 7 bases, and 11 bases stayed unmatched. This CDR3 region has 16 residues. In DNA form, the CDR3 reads TGTGCCAGCAGTTACTCGAGGGGGCAGGGTAATCTTGGCTACACCTTC. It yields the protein CASSYSRGQGNLGYTF.

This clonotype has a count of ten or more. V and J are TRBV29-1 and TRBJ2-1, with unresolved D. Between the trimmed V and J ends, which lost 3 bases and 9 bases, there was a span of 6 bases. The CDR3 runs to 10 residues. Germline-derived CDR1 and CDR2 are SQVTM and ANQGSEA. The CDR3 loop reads CSVDTSEQFF. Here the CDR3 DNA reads TGCAGCGTTGACACAAGTGAGCAGTTCTTC.

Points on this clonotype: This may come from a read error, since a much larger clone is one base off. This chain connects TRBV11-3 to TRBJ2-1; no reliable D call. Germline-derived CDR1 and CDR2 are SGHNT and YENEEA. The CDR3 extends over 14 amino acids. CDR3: CASSLEGRYSEQFF. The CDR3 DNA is TGTGCCAGCAGCTTAGAAGGGCGGTACAGTGAGCAGTTCTTC.

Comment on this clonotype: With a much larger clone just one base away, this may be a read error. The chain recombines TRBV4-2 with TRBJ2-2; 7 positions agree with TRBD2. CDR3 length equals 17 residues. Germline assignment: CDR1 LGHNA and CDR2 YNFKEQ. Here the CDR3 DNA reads TGTGCCAGCAGCCAACCCGTGGGAGGGCCGGGAACCGGGGAGCTGTATTTT. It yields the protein CASSQPVGGPGTGELYF.

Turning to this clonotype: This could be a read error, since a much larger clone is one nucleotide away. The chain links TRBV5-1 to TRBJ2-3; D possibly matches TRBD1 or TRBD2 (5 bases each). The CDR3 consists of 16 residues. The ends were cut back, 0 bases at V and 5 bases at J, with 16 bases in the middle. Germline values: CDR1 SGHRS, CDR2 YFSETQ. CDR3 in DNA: TGCGCCAGCAGCTTGGGTCAGGCAGGGAGAGTAGATACGCAGTATTTT. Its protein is CASSLGQAGRVDTQYF.

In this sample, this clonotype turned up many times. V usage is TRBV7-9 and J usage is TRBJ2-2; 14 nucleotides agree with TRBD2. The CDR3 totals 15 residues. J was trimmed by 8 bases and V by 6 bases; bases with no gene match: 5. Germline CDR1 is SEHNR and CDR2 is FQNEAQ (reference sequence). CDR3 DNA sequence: TGTGCCAGCAGGGGACTAGCGGGAGCATCGGGGGAGCTGTTTTTT. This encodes CASRGLAGASGELFF.

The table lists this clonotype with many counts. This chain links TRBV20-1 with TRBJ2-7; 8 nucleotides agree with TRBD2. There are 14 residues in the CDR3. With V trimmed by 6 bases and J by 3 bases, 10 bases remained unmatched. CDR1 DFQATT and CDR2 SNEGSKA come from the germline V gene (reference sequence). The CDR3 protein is CSAGESGRDYEQYF. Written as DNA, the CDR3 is TGCAGTGCGGGAGAAAGCGGGAGAGACTACGAGCAGTACTTC.

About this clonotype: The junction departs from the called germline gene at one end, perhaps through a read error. Here the CDR3 DNA reads TGTGCCAGCAGCTTACTAAGCTCCTACAGTGAGCAGTTCTTC. Translated, it gives CASSLLSSYSEQFF. The genes are TRBV13 and TRBJ2-1, with D unclear. The germline V gene encodes CDR1 PRHDT and CDR2 FYEKMQ (reference sequence). This CDR3 has 14 residues.

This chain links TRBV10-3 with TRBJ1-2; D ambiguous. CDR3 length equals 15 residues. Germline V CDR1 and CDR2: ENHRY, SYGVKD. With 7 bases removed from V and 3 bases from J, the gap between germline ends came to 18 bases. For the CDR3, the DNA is TGTGCCATCAAAGGAGCCGACTACTTTCACTATGGCTACACCTTC. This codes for CAIKGADYFHYGYTF.

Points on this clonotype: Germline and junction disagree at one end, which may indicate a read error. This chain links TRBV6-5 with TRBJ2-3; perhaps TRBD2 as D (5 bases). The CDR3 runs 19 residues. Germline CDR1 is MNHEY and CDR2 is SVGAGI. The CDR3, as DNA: TGTGCCAGCAGTCACTCGACCCCGGGAACCTCTTCTCGCGCAGATACGCAGTATTTT. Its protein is CASSHSTPGTSSRADTQYF.

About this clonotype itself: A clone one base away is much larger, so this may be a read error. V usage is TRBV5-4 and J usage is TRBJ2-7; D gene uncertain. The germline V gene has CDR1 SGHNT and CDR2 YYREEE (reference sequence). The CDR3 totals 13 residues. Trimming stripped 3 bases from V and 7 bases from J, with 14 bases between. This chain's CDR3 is CASSYGPSAEQYF. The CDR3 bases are TGTGCCAGCAGCTACGGGCCCAGTGCTGAGCAGTACTTC.

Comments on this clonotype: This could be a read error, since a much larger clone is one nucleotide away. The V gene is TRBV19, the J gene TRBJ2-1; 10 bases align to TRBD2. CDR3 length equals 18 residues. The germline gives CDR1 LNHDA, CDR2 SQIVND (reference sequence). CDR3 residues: CASSIGRPSGSSLNEPFF. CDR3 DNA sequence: TGTGCCAGTAGTATAGGACGGCCTAGCGGGAGTTCGTTGAATGAGCCGTTCTTC.

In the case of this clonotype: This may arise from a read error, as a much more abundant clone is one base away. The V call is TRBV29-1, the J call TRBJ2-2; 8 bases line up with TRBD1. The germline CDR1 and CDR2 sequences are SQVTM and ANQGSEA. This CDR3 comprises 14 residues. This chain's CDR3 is CGVRDRTNTWELFF. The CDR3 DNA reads TGCGGCGTGAGGGACAGGACGAACACCTGGGAGCTGTTTTTT.

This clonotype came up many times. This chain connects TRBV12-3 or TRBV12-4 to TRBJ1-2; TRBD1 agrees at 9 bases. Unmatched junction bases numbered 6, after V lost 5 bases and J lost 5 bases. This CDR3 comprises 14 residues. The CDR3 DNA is TGTGCCAGCAGTCCCGGGACAGGGTTTTATGGCTACACCTTC. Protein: CASSPGTGFYGYTF.

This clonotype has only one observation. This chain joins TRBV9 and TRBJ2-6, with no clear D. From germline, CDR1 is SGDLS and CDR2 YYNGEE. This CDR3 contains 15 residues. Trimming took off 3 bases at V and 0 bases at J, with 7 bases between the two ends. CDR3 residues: CASSGENSGANVLTF. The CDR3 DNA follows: TGTGCCAGCAGCGGAGAGAACTCTGGGGCCAACGTCCTGACTTTC.

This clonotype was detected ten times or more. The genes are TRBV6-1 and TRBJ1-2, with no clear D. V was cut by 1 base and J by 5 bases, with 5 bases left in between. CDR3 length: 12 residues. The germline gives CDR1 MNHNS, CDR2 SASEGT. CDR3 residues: CASSEEGYGYTF. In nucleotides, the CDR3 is TGTGCCAGCAGTGAAGAGGGTTATGGCTACACCTTC.

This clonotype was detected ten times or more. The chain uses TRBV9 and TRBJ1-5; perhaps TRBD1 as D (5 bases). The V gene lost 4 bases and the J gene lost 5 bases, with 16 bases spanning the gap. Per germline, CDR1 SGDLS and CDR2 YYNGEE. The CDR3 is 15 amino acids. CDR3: CASSKGTTGDQPQHF. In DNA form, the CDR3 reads TGTGCCAGCAGCAAAGGGACTACTGGGGATCAGCCCCAGCATTTT.